Described below is a single T cell receptor beta chain sequence and its context. Germline V gene data show CDR1 as MNHEY and CDR2 as SVGAGI. Trimming took off 7 bases at V and 3 bases at J, with 9 bases between the two ends. This CDR3 region has 12 residues. These data belong to a study of blood T cell repertoires in COVID-19. Overall study: Acute-phase and convalescent COVID-19 samples originated in the United States, Italy and Spain. The analysed material was cDNA or gDNA that came from T cells, B-cell-depleted T cells, or PBMCs.

As processed by the authors: Using reference gene primer amplification, nucleated cell counts were estimated. Method: immunoSEQ multiplex PCR; TCRdb's copy keeps in-frame clones and lacks some. The DNA gave D and trimming, while V, J and clone size come from that table. The repertoire has roughly 190,000 clones, about 95% of them found once; the top ten carry 0.76%. Seattle patients were enrolled during active infection and followed longitudinally. The source of this sequence is a man in his thirties or forties with COVID-19, enrolled during active disease. The V and J genes are TRBV6-5 and TRBJ2-5; D may be TRBD1 (6 bases). Sequencing was done on a sample of peripheral blood. CDR3 bases: TGTGCCAGCACAAGGGGGAAAGAGACCCAGTACTTC. This sequence encodes CASTRGKETQYF.